This T cell receptor beta chain was found in a study of tumor-infiltrating lymphocytes in primary liver carcinoma. Comment on this clonotype: Its ends do not fully match the called genes, so a read error is possible.

They got blood RNA out of unsorted whole blood and also pulled out germline DNA. The CDR3 extends over 16 amino acids. Germline CDR1 and CDR2: LGHNA and YSLEER. Using a constant-region primer together with ProtoScript II reverse transcriptase, TCR beta cDNA was made from roughly 520 ng of total RNA. Generation of the TCR beta libraries relied on three nested multiplex PCR rounds using slightly modified ARM-PCR. PCR rounds one and two used TRBV1-TRBV30 forward primers with a C-beta reverse primer for roughly 9 cycles each. TCRdb reanalysed the multiplex PCR reads using MiXCR and keeps one entry per CDR3 protein. The table shows approximately 330,000 distinct CDR3 sequences, with 65% occurring only once.

This chain joins TRBV4-3 and TRBJ2-7; 8 bases are shared with TRBD2. The source of this sequence is a man aged 35-49 years with primary liver carcinoma and hepatitis B virus infection. Material for sequencing was peripheral blood. The CDR3 DNA follows: TGCGCCAGTAGCCAAGTCATATGCGGGAGGAGTTACGAGCAGTACTTC. Translation: CASSQVICGRSYEQYF.